These 10 T cell receptor beta chains were sequenced from one sample in a study of cytomegalovirus exposure and HLA in healthy donors (dated by TCRdb to 2015 to 2018). Library preparation employed the immunoSEQ multiplex PCR assay. TCRdb's version of the immuneACCESS table is confined to in-frame rearrangements and falls short of the full clone set. An unresolved V gene accounts for under half of the shortfall where checked; the remainder is of unknown origin. The table for this sample lists about 72,000 clones; about 95% of them were counted only once. The ten largest make up approximately 2% of the sample. Input material: PBMCs. The source of these receptors is a woman younger than 35 in good health and CMV-seropositive.

The gene calls are TRBV7-3 and TRBJ2-3; 8 nucleotides line up with TRBD2. The ends lost 3 bases at V and 6 bases at J; junction bases unmatched: 2. The CDR3 extends over 13 amino acids. From germline, CDR1 is SGHTA and CDR2 FQGTGA. The CDR3 here is CASSLASGDTQYF. The CDR3 region has the DNA TGTGCCAGCAGCTTGGCTAGCGGGGATACGCAGTATTTT.

The chain is built from TRBV4-2 and TRBJ2-7; D perhaps matches TRBD2 (7 bases). Trimming stripped 4 bases from V and 2 bases from J, with 12 bases between. The CDR3 consists of 14 residues. Per germline, CDR1 LGHNA and CDR2 YNFKEQ. CDR3 amino acids: CASSPGGLAYEQYF. The CDR3 nucleotides read TGTGCCAGCAGCCCCGGGGGGCTAGCCTACGAGCAGTACTTC.

V is TRBV4-2 and J is TRBJ1-1; D might be TRBD1 (6 bases). Germline V gene data show CDR1 as LGHNA and CDR2 as YNFKEQ. V was clipped by 4 bases and J by 2 bases, with 11 bases between them. The CDR3 totals 14 residues. The CDR3 loop is CASSPDSPNTEAFF. In DNA form, the CDR3 reads TGTGCCAGCAGCCCGGACAGTCCCAACACTGAAGCTTTCTTT.

V gene TRBV6-5 combines with J gene TRBJ2-1; possibly TRBD2 for D (5 bases). CDR1 and CDR2 (germline): MNHEY, SVGAGI. Trimming pared 4 bases from V and 10 bases from J, leaving 14 bases between. The CDR3 loop spans 13 amino acids. The CDR3 loop is CASSSQRRGEQFF. The CDR3 DNA is TGTGCCAGCAGTTCTCAGCGGCGCGGGGAGCAGTTCTTC.

CDR3 DNA: TGTGCCAGCAGTAGTACAGGGGACCGGGAGACCCAGTACTTC. It translates to CASSSTGDRETQYF. The chain has TRBV6-5 and TRBJ2-5; 7 bases are shared with TRBD1. V shed 5 bases and J 5 bases; nucleotides not matched to a gene: 8. The CDR3 contains 14 residues. CDR1 MNHEY and CDR2 SVGAGI come from the germline V gene.

The chain links TRBV7-9 to TRBJ2-1; D gene ambiguous. V lost 3 bases, J lost 9 bases, and 12 bases lay in between. The CDR3 runs 13 residues. Germline lookup yields CDR1 SEHNR and CDR2 FQNEAQ (reference sequence). CDR3 protein: CASSFNMAGEQFF. The CDR3 region has the DNA TGTGCCAGCAGCTTTAACATGGCAGGTGAGCAGTTCTTC.

This clone was observed a single time. The V gene is TRBV18, the J gene TRBJ2-1; 8 bases line up with TRBD2. CDR1 is KGHSH and CDR2 is LQKENI in the germline V gene. J gave up 0 bases and V 2 bases, and 9 bases lay outside the gene matches. This CDR3 comprises 18 residues. The CDR3 here is CASSPVTSGPLSYNEQFF. The DNA for the CDR3 is TGTGCCAGCTCACCAGTTACTAGCGGTCCCCTCTCCTACAATGAGCAGTTCTTC.

The CDR3 DNA reads as TGTGCCAGCAGCTTCCATAGCGGGAGGGCCTCGGGGTATGAGCAGTTCTTC. Its protein product is CASSFHSGRASGYEQFF. The chain combines TRBV11-2 with TRBJ2-1, with 11 bases aligning to TRBD2. Unmatched junction bases numbered 12, after V lost 3 bases and J lost 8 bases. Germline V gene data show CDR1 as SGHAT and CDR2 as FQNNGV. The CDR3 has 17 amino acids.

The V gene is TRBV5-1, the J gene TRBJ2-1; D is unresolved. The CDR3 length is 15 residues. The V gene lost 1 base and the J gene lost 0 bases, with 8 bases spanning the gap. Germline CDR1 SGHRS, CDR2 YFSETQ. DNA of the CDR3: TGCGCCAGCAGCTTGATCGTTAACTCCTACAATGAGCAGTTCTTC. Its protein product is CASSLIVNSYNEQFF.

This rearrangement joins TRBV7-2 to TRBJ1-1; TRBD1 agrees at 8 bases. The CDR3 consists of 14 residues. Germline V gives CDR1 SGHTA, CDR2 FQGNSA. J lost 4 bases, V lost 5 bases, and 6 bases had no gene match. Here the CDR3 DNA reads TGTGCCAGCAGCGCAAACGACAGGGGCACTGAAGCTTTCTTT. It specifies CASSANDRGTEAFF.